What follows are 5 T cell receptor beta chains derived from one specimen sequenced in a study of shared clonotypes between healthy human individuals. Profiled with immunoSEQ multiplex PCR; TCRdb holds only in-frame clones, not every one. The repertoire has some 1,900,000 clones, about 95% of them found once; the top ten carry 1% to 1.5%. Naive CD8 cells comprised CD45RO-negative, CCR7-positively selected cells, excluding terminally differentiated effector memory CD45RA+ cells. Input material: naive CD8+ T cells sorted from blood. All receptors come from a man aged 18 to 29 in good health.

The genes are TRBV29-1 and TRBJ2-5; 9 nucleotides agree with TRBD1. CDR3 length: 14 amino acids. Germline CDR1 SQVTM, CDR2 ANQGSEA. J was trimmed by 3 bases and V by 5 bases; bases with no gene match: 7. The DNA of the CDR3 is TGCAGCGTTCGCGGGACAGGGAAAAAAGAGACCCAGTACTTC. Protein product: CSVRGTGKKETQYF. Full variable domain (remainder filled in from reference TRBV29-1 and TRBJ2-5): SAVISQKPSRDICQRGTSLTIQCQVDSQVTMMFWYRQQPGQSLTLIATANQGSEATYESGFVIDKFPISRPNLTFSTLTVSNMSPEDSSIYLCSVRGTGKKETQYFGPGTRLLVL.

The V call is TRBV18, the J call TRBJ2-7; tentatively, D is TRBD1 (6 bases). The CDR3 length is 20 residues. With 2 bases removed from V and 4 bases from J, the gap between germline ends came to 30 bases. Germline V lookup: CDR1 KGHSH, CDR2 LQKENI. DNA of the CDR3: TGTGCCAGCTCACCATTAGGCGCCTTGACAGGAGGTGAAACGAAATACGAGCAGTACTTC. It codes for CASSPLGALTGGETKYEQYF.

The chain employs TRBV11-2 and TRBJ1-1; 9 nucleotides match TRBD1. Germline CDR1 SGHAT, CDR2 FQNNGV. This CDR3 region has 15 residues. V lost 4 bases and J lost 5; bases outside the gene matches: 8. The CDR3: CASSWTGVLGTEAFF. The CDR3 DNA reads TGTGCCAGCAGCTGGACAGGGGTCTTAGGTACTGAAGCTTTCTTT.

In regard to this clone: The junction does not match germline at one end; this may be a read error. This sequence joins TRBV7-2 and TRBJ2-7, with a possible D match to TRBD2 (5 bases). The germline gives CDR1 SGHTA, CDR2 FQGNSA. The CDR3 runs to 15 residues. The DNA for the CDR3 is TGCGCCAGCAGCCAAGCGGTCGCAACCTACGACGAGCAGTACTTC. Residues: CASSQAVATYDEQYF.

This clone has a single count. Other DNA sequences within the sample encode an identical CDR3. In DNA, the CDR3 is TGTGCCAGCAGCGGGACAACTAACTATGGCTACACCTTC. Translated, it gives CASSGTTNYGYTF. The chain carries TRBV9 and TRBJ1-2; the D gene is possibly TRBD1 (5 bases). V lost 3 bases and J 0 bases, leaving 6 bases between the germline ends. The CDR3 length is 13 residues. Germline V gene lookup returns CDR1 SGDLS and CDR2 YYNGEE.